This TCR beta chain appears in the sequencing data of a study of blood T cell repertoires in COVID-19 (dated by TCRdb to 2020 to 2022). About the full investigation: Collaborator samples came from the United States, Italy and Spain and covered acute and convalescent phases of COVID-19. The material from the prospective study consisted of cDNA or gDNA derived from T cells, B-cell-depleted T cells, or PBMCs. The dataset comprised deeply sampled blood TCRbeta repertoires from subjects exposed to, actively infected with, or recovered from COVID-19. The repertoires were released in a freely available public database meant as a resource for research on the immune response to SARS-CoV-2. Samples came from the ongoing ImmuneRACE study (first 160 participants) plus 1,254 subjects from 6 global collaborators. The sample metadata nearly always contained a de-identified subject ID, COVID-19 status, age in years and sex. Where HLA class I and class II types were available, the types were taken from metadata supplied by the sample provider, not from assay-based typing. Study-wide findings and limitations: How much clinical and demographic metadata was included differed by source and by participant, and the metadata was provided uncurated.

The collaborating institutions used their own protocols to collect whole blood in K2EDTA tubes. For TCRbeta analysis, collaborator samples were shipped as frozen whole blood, as isolated PBMCs, or as DNA extracted from either sample type. The germline V gene gives CDR1 as SGHDN and CDR2 as FVKESK. V and J are trimmed by 0 bases and 0 bases, and the gene matches miss 4 bases of the junction. From its cysteine to its phenylalanine, the CDR3 spans 16 amino acids. Only CDR3 DNA remains: 48 bases, in frame from the first base. As for this clone: Its target antigen remains unknown. The record has no base qualities; no much larger clone is one base away.

The immunoSEQ Assay, a bias-controlled multiplex PCR, was used to amplify TCRbeta CDR3 regions from genomic DNA. Processing in the source paper ran as follows. The number of nucleated cells in each sample was estimated from the amplification of reference gene primers within the assay. To quantify the absolute abundance of each unique TCRbeta CDR3 rearrangement, sequence reads were collapsed and filtered. Productive Simpson clonality was computed per sample as the square root of Simpson's diversity index over productive rearrangements. TCRdb retrieved this table from immuneACCESS and kept in-frame rearrangements only. Not all clones are present; in checked studies, unresolved V genes account for under half, and no reason is known for the remainder. V and J calls plus clone size are reproduced from that table; the DNA served to infer D and trimming. Counted in this sample were approximately 220,000 clones; roughly 80% of them appeared once. 10% of the sample is held by the ten biggest clonotypes.

Sequenced sample: peripheral blood. The V gene is TRBV14 and the J gene is TRBJ1-2, and 7 junction bases match TRBD1. This sequence was found in a woman older than 75 with acute or convalescent COVID-19. Here is the DNA: TGTGCCAGCAGCCAAGATCGGGGACAGACTAACTATGGCTACACCTTC. Translated, this gives CASSQDRGQTNYGYTF.